Each of the 4 T cell receptor beta chains below was sequenced from the same sample in a study of T cell responses to AZD1222 COVID-19 vaccine. Assay: immunoSEQ multiplex PCR; the TCRdb copy retains only in-frame clones and omits some. The sample has 150,000 to 200,000 clones, about 90% seen once. The sequencing here drew on peripheral blood, taken on day 0 of AZD1222 vaccination. The origin of the receptors is an adult in good health.

The chain couples TRBV19 to TRBJ2-2; 7 bases are a match to TRBD2. Germline CDR1 reads LNHDA; CDR2 reads SQIVND (reference sequence). V shed 4 bases, J shed 4 bases, and the junction held 6 bases outside the gene matches. The CDR3 runs 15 residues. The CDR3 is CASSNTGGGTGELFF. The DNA of the CDR3 is TGTGCCAGTAGTAATACGGGCGGGGGCACCGGGGAGCTGTTTTTT.

This chain links TRBV28 with TRBJ1-5; TRBD1 might be the D (5 bases). The V end lost 1 base, the J end lost 2 bases, and 18 bases lay between the germline ends. Germline assignment: CDR1 MDHEN and CDR2 SYDVKM. The length of the CDR3 is 18 residues. CDR3 coding DNA: TGTGCCAGCAGTTTATCGGGGCGTACACAGAGGGGCAATCAGCCCCAGCATTTT. Translating gives CASSLSGRTQRGNQPQHF.

V is TRBV21-1 and J is TRBJ2-7; no DNA check was done on the table's D call, TRBD2. TRBV21-1 is classified as a pseudogene. The length of the CDR3 is 14 residues. CDR3 sequence: CASSRLGTLYEQYF. CDR3 nucleotides: TGTGCCAGCAGTCGTTTGGGGACTCTTTACGAGCAGTACTTC.

The gene calls are TRBV25-1 and TRBJ1-5; 9 positions agree with TRBD1. Germline V gene data show CDR1 as MGHDK and CDR2 as SYGVNS. The CDR3 has 18 residues. V trimming: 2 bases; J trimming: 5 bases; junction bases outside the gene matches: 13. The CDR3 spells CASSEPKGRQGGDQPQHF. CDR3 bases: TGTGCCAGCAGTGAACCGAAGGGGCGACAGGGGGGGGATCAGCCCCAGCATTTT.